This T cell receptor (beta chain) was found in a study of cytotoxic CD8 clonotypes in ibrutinib-treated CLL. About the research overall: Response sampling occurred after a median approximately eleven months of treatment (range 6 to 36). Mean yields were around 240,000 productive templates and 85,000 to 95,000 productive rearrangements per sample.

The intended depth for sequencing was 1 in 200,000 to 1 in 1 million T cells. Clones were sequenced by immunoSEQ multiplex PCR, and TCRdb holds only the in-frame ones, with some missing. The sample includes approximately 30,000 clones, more than 65% of them seen just once. CDR3 length: 11 amino acids. Deletions cut 2 bases from V and 6 bases from J, with 8 bases between. Germline V gene lookup returns CDR1 GTSNPN and CDR2 SVGIG (reference sequence). The sample holds a few counts of this clone. This TCR was recovered from a human donor with chronic lymphocytic leukemia. The rearrangement links TRBV30 to TRBJ2-7; no definite D call. Sequenced here: PBMCs, sampled after 24 months of ibrutinib treatment. CDR3 in amino acids: CAWSSRGEQYF. The DNA of the CDR3 is TGTGCCTGGAGTTCGCGAGGCGAGCAGTACTTC.